The sequence of this T cell receptor beta chain was determined in a study of shared clonotypes between healthy human individuals. Method: immunoSEQ multiplex PCR; TCRdb's copy keeps in-frame clones and lacks some. This sample yields about 980,000 clones, of which roughly 72% are seen a single time; roughly 1.5% belongs to the top ten. The CDR3 runs to 15 residues. Trimming cost V 4 bases and J 7 bases; bases outside gene matches: 3. CDR1 and CDR2 from the germline V gene are LNHDA and SQIVND (reference sequence). This chain uses TRBV19 with TRBJ2-1; 14 nucleotides match TRBD2. The source of this sequence is a man younger than 35 in good health. Sequenced sample: memory CD4+ T cells sorted from blood. Subset given: CD45RA-negative fraction. In DNA form, the CDR3 reads TGTGCCAGTAGTAGACTAGCGGGGGGGTGGAATGAGCAGTTCTTC. It encodes CASSRLAGGWNEQFF. The full variable domain, with the rest looked up from reference TRBV19 and TRBJ2-1, is DGGITQSPKYLFRKEGQNVTLSCEQNLNHDAMYWYRQDPGQGLRLIYYSQIVNDFQKGDIAEGYSVSREKKESFPLTVTSAQKNPTAFYLCASSRLAGGWNEQFFGPGTRLTVL.